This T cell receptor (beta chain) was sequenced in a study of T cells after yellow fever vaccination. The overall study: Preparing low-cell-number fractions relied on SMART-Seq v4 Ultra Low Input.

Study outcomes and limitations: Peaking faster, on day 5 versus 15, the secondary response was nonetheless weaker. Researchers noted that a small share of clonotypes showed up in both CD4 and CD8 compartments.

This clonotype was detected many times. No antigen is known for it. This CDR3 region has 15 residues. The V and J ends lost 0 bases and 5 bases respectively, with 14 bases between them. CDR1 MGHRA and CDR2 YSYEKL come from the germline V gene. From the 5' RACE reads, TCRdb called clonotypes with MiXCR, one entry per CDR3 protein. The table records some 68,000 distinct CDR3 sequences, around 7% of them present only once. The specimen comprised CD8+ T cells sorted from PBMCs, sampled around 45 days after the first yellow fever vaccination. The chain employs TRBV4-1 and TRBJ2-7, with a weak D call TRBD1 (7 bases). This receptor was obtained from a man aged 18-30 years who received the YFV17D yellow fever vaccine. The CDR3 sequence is CASSQEEGARNEQYF. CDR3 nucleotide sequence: TGCGCCAGCAGCCAAGAGGAGGGGGCGAGGAACGAGCAGTACTTC.